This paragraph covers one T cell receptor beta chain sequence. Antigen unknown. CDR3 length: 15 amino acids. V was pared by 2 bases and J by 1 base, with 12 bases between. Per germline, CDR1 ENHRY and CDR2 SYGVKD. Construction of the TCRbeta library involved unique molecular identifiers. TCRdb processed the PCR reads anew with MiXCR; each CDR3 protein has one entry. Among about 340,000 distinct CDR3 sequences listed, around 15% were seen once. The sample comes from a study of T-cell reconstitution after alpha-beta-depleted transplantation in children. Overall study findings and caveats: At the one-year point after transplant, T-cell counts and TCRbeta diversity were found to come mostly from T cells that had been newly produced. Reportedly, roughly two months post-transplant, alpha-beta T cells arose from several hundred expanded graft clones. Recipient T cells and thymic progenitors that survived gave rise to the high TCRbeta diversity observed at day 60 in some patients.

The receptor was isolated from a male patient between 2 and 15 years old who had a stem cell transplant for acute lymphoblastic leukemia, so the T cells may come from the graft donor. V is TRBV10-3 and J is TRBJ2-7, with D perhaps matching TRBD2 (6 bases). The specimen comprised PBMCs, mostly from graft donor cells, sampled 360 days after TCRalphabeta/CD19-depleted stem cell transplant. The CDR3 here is CAISEGDLSSYEQYF. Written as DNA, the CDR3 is TGTGCCATCAGTGAGGGGGACTTATCTTCCTACGAGCAGTACTTC.